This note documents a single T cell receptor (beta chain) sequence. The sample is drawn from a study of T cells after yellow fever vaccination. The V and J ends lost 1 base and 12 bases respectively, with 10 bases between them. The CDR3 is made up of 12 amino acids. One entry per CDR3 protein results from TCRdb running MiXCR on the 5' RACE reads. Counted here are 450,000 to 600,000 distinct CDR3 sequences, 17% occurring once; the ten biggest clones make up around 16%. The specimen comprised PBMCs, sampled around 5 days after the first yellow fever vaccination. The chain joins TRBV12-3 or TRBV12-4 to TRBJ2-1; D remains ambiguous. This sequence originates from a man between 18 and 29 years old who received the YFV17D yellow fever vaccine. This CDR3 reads CASSLGQFGQFF. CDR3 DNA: TGTGCCAGCAGTTTAGGTCAGTTTGGGCAGTTCTTC.